Each of the 5 T cell receptor beta chains below was sequenced from the same sample in a study of blood T cells in healthy people across ages. PCR was performed a second time for about 7 to 11 cycles using a sample-barcoded 5' primer and a J-beta primer mix. MiXCR was run by TCRdb on the 5' RACE reads, yielding one entry per CDR3 protein. The data hold approximately 940,000 distinct CDR3 sequences, with roughly 48% observed a single time. The sequenced material came from blood. The receptors here all came from a man aged 30-40 years in good health.

The chain employs TRBV12-3 or TRBV12-4 and TRBJ2-1, with 8 bases identical to TRBD2. The junction had 13 bases not matched to a gene; V was cut back by 6 bases and J by 6 bases. The CDR3 consists of 16 residues. CDR3 nucleotide sequence: TGTGCCAGCAGCACTCCAAGCGGGAGTGACGGCAATGAGCAGTTCTTC. Its translation: CASSTPSGSDGNEQFF.

J is TRBJ1-2 and V is TRBV28; the D is unclear. The germline V and J ends were trimmed by 2 bases and 6 bases, with 16 bases remaining between them. This CDR3 comprises 15 residues. Germline loops: CDR1 MDHEN, CDR2 SYDVKM. The CDR3 here is CASSLQDWRGDGYTF. The CDR3 DNA reads as TGTGCCAGCAGTTTACAGGACTGGCGCGGGGATGGCTACACCTTC.

V gene TRBV5-1 combines with J gene TRBJ2-1, with TRBD2 as a possible D gene (5 bases). The DNA end is a closer match to TRBJ2-7, so the J assignment may be wrong. Germline CDR1 SGHRS, CDR2 YFSETQ. This CDR3 spans 14 amino acids. The CDR3 protein is CASSDYERYNEQYF. CDR3 bases: TGCGCCAGCAGCGACTACGAGAGATACAATGAGCAGTACTTC.

This clonotype was picked up a small number of times. The gene calls are TRBV11-3 and TRBJ2-7, with a tentative D call TRBD2 (5 bases). The CDR3 runs to 12 residues. The V gene's germline CDR1 is SGHNT and CDR2 YENEEA. The CDR3 DNA follows: TGTGCTAGCGCGGGTCGGACCTACGAGCAGTACTTC. Its protein is CASAGRTYEQYF. Supplemented by reference TRBV11-3 and TRBJ2-7, the full variable domain reads EAGVVQSPRYKIIEKKQPVAFWCNPISGHNTLYWYLQNLGQGPELLIRYENEEAVDDSQLPKDRFSAERLKGVDSTLKIQPAELGDSAVYLCASAGRTYEQYFGPGTRLTVT.

V is TRBV3-1 and J is TRBJ1-1; no clear D. CDR1 is LGHDT and CDR2 is YNNKEL in the germline V gene (reference sequence). This CDR3 region has 14 residues. Between the trimmed V and J ends, which lost 0 bases and 0 bases, there was a span of 5 bases. CDR3: CASSQEAMNTEAFF. The CDR3 region has the DNA TGTGCCAGCAGCCAAGAGGCCATGAACACTGAAGCTTTCTTT.